This T cell receptor (beta chain) is from a study of OX40 agonist ivuxolimab in advanced cancers. The junction had 8 bases not matched to a gene; V was cut back by 3 bases and J by 6 bases. From germline, CDR1 is LGHNA and CDR2 YNFKEQ. This CDR3 comprises 16 residues. Measured with immunoSEQ multiplex PCR; TCRdb has only the in-frame clones, and not every one. The data contain 14,000 or so clones, about 80% of them singletons. Drawing of blood for sampling happened at baseline, at cycle 4 day 1, and at cycle 7 day 1. The TCR sequence derives from an adult with an advanced solid tumor such as melanoma, head and neck, liver or kidney cancer. Sequencing was performed on CD4+ or CD8+ T cells sorted from blood, taken in a trial of the OX40 agonist ivuxolimab. The gene calls are TRBV4-2 and TRBJ2-1, with 10 bases lining up with TRBD1. The CDR3 protein is CASSQEGQGQGNEQFF. In DNA form, the CDR3 reads TGTGCCAGCAGCCAGGAGGGACAGGGGCAGGGCAATGAGCAGTTCTTC.